This is a list of T cell receptor beta chains from one sample in a study of cytomegalovirus exposure and HLA in healthy donors. Assay used: immunoSEQ multiplex PCR; TCRdb lists only in-frame clones, some missing. The table lists approximately 77,000 clones, 78% of them singletons. The specimen sequenced was PBMCs. The source is a middle-aged man in good health and CMV-seronegative. Both conserved end residues are part of each CDR3. The D gene is left open where the match is weak. Expanded clones get a size class; other rows say once, few or many, or leave the size out.

D: .
V: TRBV7-2
J: TRBJ2-1
size: .
length: 13
CDR3: CASSLGTFNEQFF
DNA: TGTGCCAGCAGCCTCGGGACATTCAATGAGCAGTTCTTC

D: TRBD2
V: TRBV4-1
J: TRBJ2-2
size: few
length: 16
CDR3: CASTGLAGAGTGELFF
DNA: TGCGCCAGCACAGGACTAGCGGGAGCGGGCACCGGGGAGCTGTTTTTT

D: .
V: TRBV10-3
J: TRBJ2-5
size: few
length: 12
CDR3: CAIRGDLETQYF
DNA: TGTGCCATCCGTGGAGATCTCGAGACCCAGTACTTC

D: .
V: TRBV5-5
J: TRBJ1-1
size: .
length: 15
CDR3: CASSLAGALSTEAFF
DNA: TGTGCCAGCAGCTTGGCAGGGGCTTTGAGCACTGAAGCTTTCTTT

D: TRBD1
V: TRBV10-2
J: TRBJ2-5
size: .
length: 14
CDR3: CASSPTGGRETQYF
DNA: TGCGCCAGCAGCCCGACAGGGGGAAGGGAGACCCAGTACTTC

D: .
V: TRBV15
J: TRBJ2-7
size: .
length: 13
CDR3: CATRRADSREQYF
DNA: TGTGCCACAAGGAGGGCGGATTCTAGGGAGCAGTACTTC

D: TRBD2
V: TRBV6-1
J: TRBJ2-3
size: .
length: 16
CDR3: CASSGFPSGFTDTQYF
DNA: TGTGCCAGCAGTGGGTTTCCTAGCGGCTTCACAGATACGCAGTATTTT

D: .
V: TRBV27
J: TRBJ2-7
size: .
length: 13
CDR3: CASSPSDSVEQYF
DNA: TGTGCCAGCAGTCCCTCGGACAGCGTCGAGCAGTACTTC

D: TRBD1
V: TRBV25-1
J: TRBJ2-7
size: few
length: 16
CDR3: CASSDSWTGGRYEQYF
DNA: TGTGCCAGCAGTGATTCTTGGACAGGGGGCAGGTACGAGCAGTACTTC

D: .
V: TRBV5-1
J: TRBJ2-6
size: .
length: 15
CDR3: CASSPSGAGANVLTF
DNA: TGCGCCAGCAGCCCTTCGGGGGCTGGGGCCAACGTCCTGACTTTC

D: TRBD1
V: TRBV19
J: TRBJ2-7
size: once
length: 14
CDR3: CASSSPRTGYEQYF
DNA: TGTGCCAGTAGTTCCCCCCGGACAGGATACGAGCAGTACTTC

D: .
V: TRBV30
J: TRBJ1-5
size: .
length: 15
CDR3: CAWSLGRGRAQPQHF
DNA: TGTGCCTGGAGTCTGGGAAGGGGGAGGGCACAGCCCCAGCATTTT